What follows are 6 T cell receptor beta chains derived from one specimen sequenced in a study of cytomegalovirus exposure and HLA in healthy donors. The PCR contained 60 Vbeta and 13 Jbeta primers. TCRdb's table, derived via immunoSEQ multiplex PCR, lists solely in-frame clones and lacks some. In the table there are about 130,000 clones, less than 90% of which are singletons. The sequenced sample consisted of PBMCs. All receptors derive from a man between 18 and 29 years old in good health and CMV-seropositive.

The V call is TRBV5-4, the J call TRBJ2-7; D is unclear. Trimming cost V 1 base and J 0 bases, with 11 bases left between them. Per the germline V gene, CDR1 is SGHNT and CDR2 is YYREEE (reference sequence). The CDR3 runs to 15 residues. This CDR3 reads CASSLNGLSSYEQYF. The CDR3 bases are TGTGCCAGCAGCTTGAATGGTCTGAGCTCCTACGAGCAGTACTTC.

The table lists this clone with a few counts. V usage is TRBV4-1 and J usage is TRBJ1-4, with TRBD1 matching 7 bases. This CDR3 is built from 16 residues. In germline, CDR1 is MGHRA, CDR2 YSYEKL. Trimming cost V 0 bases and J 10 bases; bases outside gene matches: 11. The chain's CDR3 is CASSQDHKAGGRKLFF. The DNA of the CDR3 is TGCGCCAGCAGCCAAGATCATAAGGCAGGGGGAAGAAAACTGTTTTTT.

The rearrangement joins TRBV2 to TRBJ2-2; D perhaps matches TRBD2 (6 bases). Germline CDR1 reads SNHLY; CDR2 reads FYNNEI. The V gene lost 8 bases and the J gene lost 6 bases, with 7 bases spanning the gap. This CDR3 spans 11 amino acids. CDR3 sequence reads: CASGGAGELFF. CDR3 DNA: TGTGCCAGCGGAGGGGCCGGGGAGCTGTTTTTT.

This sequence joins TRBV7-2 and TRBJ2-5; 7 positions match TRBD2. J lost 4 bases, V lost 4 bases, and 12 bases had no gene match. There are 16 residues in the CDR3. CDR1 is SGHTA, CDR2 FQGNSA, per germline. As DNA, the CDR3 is TGTGCCAGCAGCTCGCCGACTGGGGGGGGTCGAGAGACCCAGTACTTC. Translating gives CASSSPTGGGRETQYF.

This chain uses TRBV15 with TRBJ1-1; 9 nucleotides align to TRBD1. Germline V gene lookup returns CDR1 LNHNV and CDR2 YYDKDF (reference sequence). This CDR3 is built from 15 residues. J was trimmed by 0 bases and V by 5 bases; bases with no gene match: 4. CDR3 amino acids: CATSGRTGVNTEAFF. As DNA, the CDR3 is TGTGCCACCAGCGGAAGGACAGGGGTGAACACTGAAGCTTTCTTT.

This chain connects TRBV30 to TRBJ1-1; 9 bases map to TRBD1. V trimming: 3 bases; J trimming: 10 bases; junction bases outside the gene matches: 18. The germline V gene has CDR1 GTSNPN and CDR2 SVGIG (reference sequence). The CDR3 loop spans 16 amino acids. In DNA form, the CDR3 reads TGTGCCTGGAGCCCCTCGTTGGGGACAGGGTCCCGACTAGCTTTCTTT. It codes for CAWSPSLGTGSRLAFF. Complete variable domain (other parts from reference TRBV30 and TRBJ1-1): SQTIHQWPATLVQPVGSPLSLECTVEGTSNPNLYWYRQAAGRGLQLLFYSVGIGQISSEVPQNLSASRPQDRQFILSSKKLLLSDSGFYLCAWSPSLGTGSRLAFFGQGTRLTVV.